This TCR beta chain was found in a study of OX40 agonist ivuxolimab in advanced cancers. About the research overall: Patients received ivuxolimab, an intravenous treatment, every 2 weeks at 0.01 to 10 mg/kg. Dose-escalation patients were diagnosed with hepatocellular carcinoma, melanoma, renal cell cancer or head and neck cancer.

Measured with immunoSEQ multiplex PCR; TCRdb has only the in-frame clones, and not every one. The data contain roughly 100,000 clones, approximately 87% of them seen just once; the ten biggest clones take up around 1.5%. Baseline, cycle 4 day 1, and cycle 7 day 1 were the blood sampling points. Study outcomes and limitations: Among T cells, CD8+ cells averaged more expanded clones than CD4+ cells.

A word on this clone: No antigen is known for it.

This TCR came from an adult with an advanced solid tumor such as melanoma, head and neck, liver or kidney cancer. The sequences come from CD4+ or CD8+ T cells sorted from blood, collected in a trial of the OX40 agonist ivuxolimab.

The CDR3 DNA follows: TGTGCCAGCAGCTTATATAGGCGGGAGGGAGAGACCCAGTACTTC. This codes for CASSLYRREGETQYF. The V and J genes are TRBV7-9 and TRBJ2-5; 9 nucleotides match TRBD2. This CDR3 region has 15 residues. After removal of 2 bases from V and 4 bases from J, the junction contained 5 bases not matched to a gene. Germline V gives CDR1 SEHNR, CDR2 FQNEAQ (reference sequence).